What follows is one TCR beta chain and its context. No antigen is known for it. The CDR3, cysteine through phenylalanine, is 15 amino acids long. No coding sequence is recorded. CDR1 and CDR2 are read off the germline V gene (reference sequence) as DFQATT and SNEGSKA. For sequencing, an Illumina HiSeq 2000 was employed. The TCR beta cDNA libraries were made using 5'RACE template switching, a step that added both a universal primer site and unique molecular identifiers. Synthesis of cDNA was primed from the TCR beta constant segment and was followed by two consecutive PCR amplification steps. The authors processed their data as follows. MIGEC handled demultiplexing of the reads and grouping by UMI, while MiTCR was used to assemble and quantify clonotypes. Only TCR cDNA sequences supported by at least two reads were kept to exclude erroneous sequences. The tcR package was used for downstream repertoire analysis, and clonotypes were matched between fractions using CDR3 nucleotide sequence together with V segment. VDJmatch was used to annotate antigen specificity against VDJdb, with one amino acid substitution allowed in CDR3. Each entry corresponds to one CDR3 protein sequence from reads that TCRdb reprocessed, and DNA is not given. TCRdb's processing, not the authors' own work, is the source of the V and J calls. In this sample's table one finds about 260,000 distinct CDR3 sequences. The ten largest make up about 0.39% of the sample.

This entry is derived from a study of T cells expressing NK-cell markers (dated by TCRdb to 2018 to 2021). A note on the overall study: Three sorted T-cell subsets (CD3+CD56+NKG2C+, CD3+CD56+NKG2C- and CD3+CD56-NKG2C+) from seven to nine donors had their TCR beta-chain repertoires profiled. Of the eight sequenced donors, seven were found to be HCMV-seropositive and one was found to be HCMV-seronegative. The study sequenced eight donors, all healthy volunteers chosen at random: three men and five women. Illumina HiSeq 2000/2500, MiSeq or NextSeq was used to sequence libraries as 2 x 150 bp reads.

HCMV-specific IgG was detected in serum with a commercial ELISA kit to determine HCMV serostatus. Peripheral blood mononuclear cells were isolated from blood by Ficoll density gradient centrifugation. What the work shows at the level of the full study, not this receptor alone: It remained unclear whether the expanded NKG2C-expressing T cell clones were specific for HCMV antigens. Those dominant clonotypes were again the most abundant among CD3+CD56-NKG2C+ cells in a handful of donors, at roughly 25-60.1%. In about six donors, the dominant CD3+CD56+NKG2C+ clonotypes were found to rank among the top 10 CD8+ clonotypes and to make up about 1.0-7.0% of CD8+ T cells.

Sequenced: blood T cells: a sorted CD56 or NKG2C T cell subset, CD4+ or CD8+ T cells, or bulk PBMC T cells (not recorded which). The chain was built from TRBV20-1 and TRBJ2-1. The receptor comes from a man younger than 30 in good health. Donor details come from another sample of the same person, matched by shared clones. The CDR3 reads CSARSWEGPYNEQFF.